This TCR beta chain comes out of a study of cytomegalovirus exposure and HLA in healthy donors. About this clone itself: Its antigen is currently unknown.

It was with 60 Vbeta and 13 Jbeta primers that the PCR ran. Repertoires were generated with immunoSEQ multiplex PCR, while TCRdb's copy carries only in-frame clones and drops some. The sample carries 170,000 or so clones, under 85% recorded once. The ends lost 3 bases at V and 5 bases at J; junction bases unmatched: 4. Germline CDR1 is SNHLY and CDR2 is FYNNEI. The CDR3 is made up of 14 amino acids. Points from the study as a whole: TCR beta V segments were, for the most part, productive about 87% or about 30% of the time in an earlier analysis. CMV serostatus was the only recorded immune exposure for donors.

Donors were ostensibly healthy at sampling, although undocumented immune exposures were probable. This chain links TRBV2 with TRBJ2-7; 10 nucleotides line up with TRBD1. The sample taken for sequencing was PBMCs. This clonotype was obtained from a man in his late teens or twenties in good health and CMV-seronegative. The CDR3 protein is CASSDWTGGNEQYF. CDR3 nucleotide sequence: TGTGCCAGCAGTGACTGGACAGGGGGGAACGAGCAGTACTTC.